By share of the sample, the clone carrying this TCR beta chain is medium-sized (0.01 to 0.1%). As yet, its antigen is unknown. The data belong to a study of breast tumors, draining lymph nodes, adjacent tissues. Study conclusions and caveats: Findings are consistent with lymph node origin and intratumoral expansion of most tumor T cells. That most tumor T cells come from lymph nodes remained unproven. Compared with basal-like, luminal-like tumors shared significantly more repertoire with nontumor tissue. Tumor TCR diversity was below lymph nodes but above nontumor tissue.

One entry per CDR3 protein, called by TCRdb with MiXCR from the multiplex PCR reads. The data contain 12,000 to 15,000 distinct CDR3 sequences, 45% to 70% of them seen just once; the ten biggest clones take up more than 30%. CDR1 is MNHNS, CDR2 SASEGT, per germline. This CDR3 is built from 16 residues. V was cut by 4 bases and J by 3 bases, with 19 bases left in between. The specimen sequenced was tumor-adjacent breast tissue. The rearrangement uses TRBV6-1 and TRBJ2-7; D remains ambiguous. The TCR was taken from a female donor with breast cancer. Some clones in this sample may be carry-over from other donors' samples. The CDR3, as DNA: TGTGCCAGCAGTGCTAATACAGCTGGCGCAAACTACGAGCAGTACTTC. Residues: CASSANTAGANYEQYF.